These T cell receptor beta chains were read from a single sample in a study of T cells in Graves' hyperthyroidism and ophthalmopathy. TCRdb processed the multiplex PCR reads anew with MiXCR; each CDR3 protein has one entry. The data show some 570,000 distinct CDR3 sequences, roughly 15% seen once. The sequenced sample consisted of blood. The receptors here all came from a young woman with Graves' ophthalmopathy. Each CDR3 is given with its conserved first and last residue. The size field is filled for only some rows; it gives once, few, many or a size class.

v_call	clone_size	j_call	cdr3_aa
TRBV20-1	many	TRBJ2-4	CSASRQDQDVLAKNIQYF
TRBV19	-	TRBJ1-1	CATSPSHGLNTEAFF
TRBV7-2	many	TRBJ2-1	CASSTPGLGREHNEQFF
TRBV6-1	-	TRBJ1-2	CASRAGTGEDGYTF
TRBV10-3	-	TRBJ2-2	CAISETGATGTGELFF
TRBV7-3	few	TRBJ2-7	CASSPLGGGLAGDEQYF
TRBV12-3/TRBV12-4	-	TRBJ2-5	CASGRDRASQETQYF
TRBV24-1	-	TRBJ2-3	CATGLAGSTDTQYF
TRBV29-1	-	TRBJ2-2	CSVQRGTGELFF
TRBV6-2/TRBV6-3	many	TRBJ2-1	CASNSFSGNEQFF
TRBV6-1	few	TRBJ1-5	CASSRSVDQPQHF
TRBV12-3/TRBV12-4	few	TRBJ2-7	CASSLRGGRIYEQYF
TRBV18	many	TRBJ1-1	CASSPRNGDLNTEAFF
TRBV7-9	few	TRBJ2-2	CASSLKEVNTGELFF
TRBV6-5	few	TRBJ1-2	CASSSPPGTGTVLNYGYTF
TRBV30	few	TRBJ2-7	CAWSVTSYEQYF
TRBV30	-	TRBJ2-2	CAWSEHPNTGELFF
TRBV24-1	many	TRBJ2-1	CATSDREGYNEQFF
TRBV5-1	many	TRBJ2-7	CASSSGLAGEEQYF
TRBV19	few	TRBJ1-5	CASSAQDRINQPQHF
TRBV29-1	once	TRBJ2-1	CSVLGDPDRGSYNEQFF
TRBV7-3	-	TRBJ2-7	CASSLGHSGSYEQYF
TRBV10-3	-	TRBJ1-1	CAITPTGDTEAFF
TRBV30	-	TRBJ1-2	CAWSPGQIGVYTF
TRBV5-1	many	TRBJ1-1	CASSLDPGKNTEAFF
TRBV7-8	-	TRBJ2-2	CASSPINTGELFF
TRBV30	few	TRBJ2-2	CAWSVGPRTLFF
TRBV4-1	-	TRBJ1-3	CASSQDGDRVVDTIYF
TRBV27	-	TRBJ2-1	CASSSGASGRIKQFF
TRBV11-1	many	TRBJ1-1	CASSFSQGDTEAFF
TRBV7-9	few	TRBJ2-7	CASSSTGTSENYEQYF
TRBV7-9	-	TRBJ1-6	CASSLDLDSLSPLHF
TRBV9	few	TRBJ2-7	CASSSADTYEQYF
TRBV28	few	TRBJ1-3	CASATGDSGNTIYF
TRBV9	-	TRBJ2-1	CASSVEGASNEQFF
TRBV7-9	few	TRBJ2-1	CASSHDASSYNEQFF
TRBV2	many	TRBJ1-2	CASSELGTGAYGYTF
TRBV19	few	TRBJ2-1	CASSGMGPRGWNEQFF
TRBV7-9	-	TRBJ2-5	CASTSGLAGAQETQYF
TRBV7-4	many	TRBJ2-1	CASSLARTSGRDEQFF
TRBV6-2/TRBV6-3	many	TRBJ1-2	CASSQGAGNYGYTF
TRBV7-8	few	TRBJ1-6	CASSLARTGGYSPLHF
TRBV7-9	few	TRBJ1-1	CASSLGGLANTEAFF
TRBV12-3/TRBV12-4	once	TRBJ1-5	CASSFGTVLEPPQHF
TRBV12-3/TRBV12-4	many	TRBJ2-1	CASSFVAGIVNEQFF
TRBV3-1	many	TRBJ2-1	CASSQEERGGLNEQFF
TRBV11-2	many	TRBJ2-4	CASSIRRPGAKNIQYF
TRBV5-4	few	TRBJ2-2	CASSYPSGVENTGELFF